This T cell receptor (beta chain) was identified during a study of cytomegalovirus exposure and HLA in healthy donors. Background on the study: There were a few hundred genotyped donors. Of these, about 86% fell in the genetic ancestry cluster associated with self-reported Caucasian donors.

Germline V gene sequence: CDR1 LNHDA, CDR2 SQIVND (reference sequence). V dropped 9 bases and J dropped 3; count of bases not matched to a gene: 7. The CDR3 loop spans 13 amino acids. PCR involved 60 Vbeta and 13 Jbeta primers. Assay: immunoSEQ multiplex PCR; the TCRdb copy retains only in-frame clones and omits some. The data hold 150,000 or so clones, with about 77% observed a single time. The V call is TRBV19, the J call TRBJ2-7, with TRBD1 identical over 8 bases. The clonotype originates from a male donor in good health and CMV-seronegative. The sequenced material came from PBMCs. The CDR3 here is CASLQGVGYEQYF. CDR3 nucleotide sequence: TGTGCCAGCTTACAGGGGGTTGGCTACGAGCAGTACTTC. Drawing the rest from reference TRBV19 and TRBJ2-7, the complete variable domain is DGGITQSPKYLFRKEGQNVTLSCEQNLNHDAMYWYRQDPGQGLRLIYYSQIVNDFQKGDIAEGYSVSREKKESFPLTVTSAQKNPTAFYLCASLQGVGYEQYFGPGTRLTVT.